This T cell receptor (beta chain) originates from a study of CD8+CD57+ T cells in acquired aplastic anemia. About the study: DNA recovered from sorted CD4+ and CD8+ cells had a mean of about 3 ug. CD4+ cell libraries from healthy donors averaged approximately 9.9 million reads.

Many counts were recorded for this clonotype. Germline loops: CDR1 DFQATT, CDR2 SNEGSKA (reference sequence). V lost 0 bases, J lost 2 bases, and 11 bases lay in between. This CDR3 is 15 amino acids long. Genomic DNA, the template, was used for profiling of the TCR beta VDJ and CDR3. TCRdb analysed the reads with MiXCR anew, one entry per CDR3 protein. The sample lists roughly 150,000 distinct CDR3 sequences, around 45% seen once, with around 0.96% in the top ten. This TCR derives from a human donor in good health. Sequenced material: sorted CD4+, CD8+, or CD8+CD57+ T cells (not recorded which) from PBMCs. This chain joins TRBV20-1 and TRBJ2-1, with TRBD1 as a possible D gene (6 bases). As DNA, the CDR3 is TGCAGTGCTAGAGATAATGGGGGCGCCTACAATGAGCAGTTCTTC. It encodes CSARDNGGAYNEQFF.